This T cell receptor (beta chain) derives from a study of blood T cells in healthy people across ages. Study background: There was about one barcoded beta molecule captured by template switching per two T cells. Overall study findings and caveats: Both naive CD4+ cell counts and diversity were greater in long-lived donors than in aged donors.

The authors ran a second PCR of roughly 6 to 12 cycles using a sample-barcoded 5' primer and a J-beta primer mix. Each CDR3 protein is one row after TCRdb ran MiXCR on the 5' RACE reads. Here the sample spans about 760,000 distinct CDR3 sequences, 25% being singletons. With respect to this clonotype: The antigen is not known.

The V end was cut by 6 bases, the J end by 3 bases, with 20 bases between. CDR1 is PRHDT and CDR2 is FYEKMQ in the germline V gene (reference sequence). There are 17 residues in the CDR3. This sample was shared with a second study, whose subject was T cells of mothers and their children. This second study notes: The authors added sample barcodes and 2-4 random nucleotides using the M1S primer of the second PCR.

Sequenced input: blood. The V gene is TRBV13, the J gene TRBJ2-2; maybe TRBD2 (6 bases). The clonotype originates from a boy aged 5-17 years in good health. CDR3 protein: CASRSTRTNYYTGELFF. The CDR3 DNA reads TGTGCCAGCAGATCAACGCGGACTAACTACTACACCGGGGAGCTGTTTTTT.